This entry describes one T cell receptor (beta chain). Authors' analysis steps: By means of reference gene primer amplification, nucleated cell counts were estimated. Data came from immunoSEQ multiplex PCR; TCRdb stores just in-frame clones and leaves some out. V, J and clone size were drawn from that table, and D and trimming were deduced from the DNA. This table has approximately 90,000 clones, roughly 85% appearing once. The length of the CDR3 is 15 residues. The germline CDR1 and CDR2 sequences are MDHEN and SYDVKM. V gave up 6 bases and J gave up 0 bases, with 15 bases separating them. The data originate from a study of blood T cell repertoires in COVID-19.

Sequenced input: peripheral blood. The receptor was isolated from a man older than 75 with acute or convalescent COVID-19. V gene TRBV28 combines with J gene TRBJ2-7; possibly TRBD1 for D (6 bases). CDR3 nucleotide sequence: TGTGCCAGCAGCGCTTACAGGGCCCTCTCCTACGAGCAGTACTTC. Amino acid sequence: CASSAYRALSYEQYF.